The 22 T cell receptor beta chains listed next were all sequenced from one sample in a study of OX40 agonist ivuxolimab in advanced cancers. The method was immunoSEQ multiplex PCR; TCRdb's version includes in-frame clones alone and lacks a portion of them. Of over 55,000 clones in the sample, around 84% were seen once. The specimen was CD4+ or CD8+ T cells sorted from blood, collected in a trial of the OX40 agonist ivuxolimab. These receptors were taken from an adult with an advanced solid tumor such as melanoma, head and neck, liver or kidney cancer.

The V gene is TRBV4-2, the J gene TRBJ2-5; 9 bases agree with TRBD2. CDR3 length: 16 amino acids. With V trimmed by 2 bases and J by 5 bases, 9 bases remained unmatched. The germline gives CDR1 LGHNA, CDR2 YNFKEQ. The CDR3 sequence: CASSQSGTSFGETQYF. As DNA, the CDR3 is TGTGCCAGCAGCCAATCTGGGACTAGCTTTGGGGAGACCCAGTACTTC.

The rearrangement uses TRBV4-1 and TRBJ2-3; no clear D gene. The CDR3 totals 14 residues. The V gene's germline CDR1 is MGHRA and CDR2 YSYEKL. Trimming stripped 2 bases from V and 2 bases from J, with 8 bases between. CDR3: CASSQTANTDTQYF. The CDR3 DNA sequence: TGCGCCAGCAGCCAAACAGCGAACACAGATACGCAGTATTTT.

The chain is built from TRBV28 and TRBJ2-1; 14 bases match TRBD2. J gave up 10 bases and V 1 base, and 9 bases lay outside the gene matches. There are 17 residues in the CDR3. Per the germline V gene, CDR1 is MDHEN and CDR2 is SYDVKM. In nucleotides, the CDR3 is TGTGCCAGCAGTTTATTCGGGGGGACTAGCGGGAGTGGGGAGCAGTTCTTC. Encoded protein: CASSLFGGTSGSGEQFF.

The rearrangement joins TRBV5-1 to TRBJ2-3; D is possibly TRBD1 (5 bases). Germline CDR1 SGHRS, CDR2 YFSETQ. There are 14 residues in the CDR3. V was pared by 5 bases and J by 0 bases, with 10 bases between. CDR3 coding DNA: TGCGCCAGCAGTGTACCAGGGAGCACAGATACGCAGTATTTT. Amino acid sequence: CASSVPGSTDTQYF.

This chain connects TRBV2 to TRBJ1-4, with 8 bases aligning to TRBD1. V gave up 0 bases and J gave up 3 bases; unmatched junction bases: 0. Germline V gives CDR1 SNHLY, CDR2 FYNNEI. CDR3 length: 15 amino acids. This chain's CDR3 is CASSEATGANEKLFF. The CDR3 bases are TGTGCCAGCAGTGAAGCGACAGGGGCTAATGAAAAACTGTTTTTT.

This rearrangement joins TRBV6-5 to TRBJ2-1; 10 bases fit TRBD2. The CDR3 spans 14 residues. Germline CDR1 reads MNHEY; CDR2 reads SVGAGI. The trim removed 6 bases at V and 6 bases at J, leaving 5 bases unmatched. CDR3 nucleotides: TGTGCCAGCAGAGGTCGACTAGCGGGCAATGAGCAGTTCTTC. It translates to CASRGRLAGNEQFF.

V gene TRBV5-4 combines with J gene TRBJ1-2; D is ambiguous. The CDR3 has 13 residues. Trimming pared 2 bases from V and 1 base from J, leaving 6 bases between. Looked up from germline, CDR1 is SGHNT and CDR2 is YYREEE (reference sequence). The CDR3 spells CASSFVSNYGYTF. The CDR3 coding sequence is TGTGCCAGCAGCTTTGTTAGTAACTATGGCTACACCTTC.

The chain has TRBV19 and TRBJ2-7, with D possibly matching TRBD2 (7 bases). This CDR3 comprises 14 residues. Trimming left V 7 bases short and J 6 bases short, with 19 bases between. The germline gives CDR1 LNHDA, CDR2 SQIVND (reference sequence). The CDR3, as DNA: TGTGCCAGTACCCCCCAGGGAGGGGGGTTCGAGCAGTACTTC. Its protein is CASTPQGGGFEQYF.

V is TRBV2 and J is TRBJ2-7, with D perhaps TRBD2 (6 bases). With 5 bases removed from V and 8 bases from J, the gap between germline ends came to 16 bases. This CDR3 comprises 13 residues. Germline CDR1 reads SNHLY; CDR2 reads FYNNEI. Here the CDR3 DNA reads TGTGCCAGCAGTTTCACCTCGACTAGTCAGCAGTACTTC. This translates into CASSFTSTSQQYF.

The V gene is TRBV9, the J gene TRBJ2-3; D is perhaps TRBD1 or TRBD2 (5 bases each). The CDR3 length is 14 residues. The germline CDR1 and CDR2 sequences are SGDLS and YYNGEE. V lost 4 bases to trimming and J lost 6 bases, with 15 bases between them. The CDR3 loop reads CASSLTGTVDTQYF. The CDR3 region has the DNA TGTGCCAGCAGCCTAACCGGGACCGTGGATACGCAGTATTTT.

Here the CDR3 reads CASGTGGVYEQYF. For the CDR3, the DNA is TGTGCCTCCGGAACAGGGGGGGTCTACGAGCAGTACTTC. This chain uses TRBV30 with TRBJ2-7; D perhaps matches TRBD1 (8 bases). V dropped 7 bases and J dropped 3 bases, with 16 bases sitting between them. CDR3 length equals 13 residues. The V gene's germline CDR1 is GTSNPN and CDR2 SVGIG (reference sequence).

This chain links TRBV5-1 with TRBJ1-5; TRBD1 matches 7 bases. This CDR3 has 17 residues. The germline CDR1 and CDR2 sequences are SGHRS and YFSETQ. Losses at the gene ends were 2 bases for V and 1 base for J; bases not matched to a gene: 9. CDR3 loop: CASSFYRGKRSNQPQHF. CDR3 in DNA: TGCGCCAGCAGCTTTTACAGGGGAAAAAGGAGCAATCAGCCCCAGCATTTT.

This sequence joins TRBV2 and TRBJ1-1; D unresolved. V was cut by 1 base and J by 8 bases, with 17 bases left in between. Looked up from germline, CDR1 is SNHLY and CDR2 is FYNNEI. The CDR3 length is 15 residues. CDR3 protein: CASSEEGVGNLEAFF. DNA for the CDR3: TGTGCCAGCAGTGAAGAAGGTGTGGGGAATCTCGAAGCTTTCTTT.

This clone was seen a few times. The V and J genes are TRBV10-1 and TRBJ1-1; D is ambiguous. Trimming cost V 3 bases and J 0 bases, with 23 bases left between them. The CDR3 loop spans 19 amino acids. The germline V gene has CDR1 WNHNN and CDR2 SYGVQD (reference sequence). CDR3 in amino acids: CASSDRERGYPFMNTEAFF. Written as DNA, the CDR3 is TGCGCCAGCAGTGATCGGGAACGCGGGTACCCTTTCATGAACACTGAAGCTTTCTTT.

The gene calls are TRBV7-8 and TRBJ2-3, with 8 bases lining up with TRBD1. V trimming: 4 bases; J trimming: 6 bases; junction bases outside the gene matches: 6. This CDR3 is built from 14 residues. Germline lookup yields CDR1 SGHVS and CDR2 FQNEAQ. CDR3 in DNA: TGTGCCAGCAGCTGGGGGACAGGAGACGATACGCAGTATTTT. Translating it yields CASSWGTGDDTQYF.

The genes are TRBV5-1 and TRBJ2-3, with D perhaps given as TRBD1 or TRBD2 (6 bases each). Germline values: CDR1 SGHRS, CDR2 YFSETQ. The V and J ends lost 0 bases and 5 bases respectively, with 10 bases between them. The CDR3 spans 14 residues. As DNA, the CDR3 is TGCGCCAGCAGCTTGGAGGGGGGAGGAGATACGCAGTATTTT. This translates into CASSLEGGGDTQYF.

This clone was observed a single time. V gene TRBV7-9 combines with J gene TRBJ2-3; TRBD2 matches at 7 bases. Trimming cost V 5 bases and J 2 bases; bases outside gene matches: 13. The CDR3 extends over 17 amino acids. Germline CDR1 reads SEHNR; CDR2 reads FQNEAQ (reference sequence). The CDR3 loop reads CASSPGVGGRYTDTQYF. The CDR3 DNA reads TGTGCCAGCAGCCCAGGCGTCGGGGGGAGATACACAGATACGCAGTATTTT. Using reference TRBV7-9 and TRBJ2-3 for the parts outside the CDR3, the full variable domain is DTGVSQNPRHKITKRGQNVTFRCDPISEHNRLYWYRQTLGQGPEFLTYFQNEAQLEKSRLLSDRFSAERPKGSFSTLEIQRTEQGDSAMYLCASSPGVGGRYTDTQYFGPGTRLTVL.

CDR3 bases: TGTGCCAGCACCGGGGGGAGGGACAGGAATATTGAAGCTTTCTTT. It codes for CASTGGRDRNIEAFF. This chain connects TRBV11-3 to TRBJ1-1, with 8 nucleotides matching TRBD1. Germline V gene lookup returns CDR1 SGHNT and CDR2 YENEEA. This CDR3 has 15 amino acids. J gave up 7 bases and V 7 bases, and 14 bases lay outside the gene matches.

Comments on this clone: One junction end does not reproduce the germline sequence, and a read error may be involved. The V gene is TRBV6-5, the J gene TRBJ2-7; 8 bases are a match to TRBD1. Germline V gene data show CDR1 as MNHEY and CDR2 as SVGAGI. The CDR3 is made up of 15 amino acids. CDR3 amino acids: CASSDSGQDSYEQYF. CDR3 bases: TGTGCCAGCAGTGACTCGGGACAGGACTCCTACGAGCAGTACTTC.

The chain recombines TRBV4-1 with TRBJ1-1, with D possibly TRBD1 on 6 matching bases. The germline gives CDR1 MGHRA, CDR2 YSYEKL. V dropped 4 bases and J dropped 10 bases, with 19 bases sitting between them. The CDR3 consists of 14 residues. The CDR3, as DNA: TGCGCCAGCAGCCTAGGTGGAGGGGGGATGAGAGCTTTCTTT. Residues: CASSLGGGGMRAFF.

This clone appeared once. This chain uses TRBV6-6 with TRBJ2-5; D remains unclear. This CDR3 is built from 12 residues. The ends were cut back, 7 bases at V and 7 bases at J, with 13 bases in the middle. Germline-derived CDR1 and CDR2 are MNHNY and SVGAGI (reference sequence). The DNA of the CDR3 is TGTGCCAGCACAGTACGCGACGGGACCCAGTACTTC. Residues: CASTVRDGTQYF.

A note on this clone: Other DNA sequences from this sample encode an identical CDR3 as well. The chain links TRBV6-1 to TRBJ1-5, with D unclear. This CDR3 is 12 amino acids long. V lost 3 bases and J 4 bases, leaving 4 bases between the germline ends. Germline assignment: CDR1 MNHNS and CDR2 SASEGT. CDR3 protein: CASSDSNQPQHF. For the CDR3, the DNA is TGTGCCAGCAGTGACTCTAATCAGCCCCAGCATTTT.